These 26 T cell receptor beta chains were all obtained from the same sample, sequenced in a study of cytomegalovirus exposure and HLA in healthy donors. In the PCR, 60 Vbeta and 13 Jbeta primers were used. Profiling relied on immunoSEQ multiplex PCR, and the TCRdb table lists in-frame clones only, not all of them. The data show 90,000 to 140,000 clones, 15% seen once. The specimen sequenced was PBMCs. Receptor source: a female donor in good health and CMV-seronegative.

V usage is TRBV27 and J usage is TRBJ1-3; no clear D. Germline assignment: CDR1 MNHEY and CDR2 SMNVEV (reference sequence). Trimming cost V 7 bases and J 0 bases, with 7 bases left between them. The CDR3 has 13 residues. Here the CDR3 reads CASMEHSGNTIYF. CDR3 DNA sequence: TGTGCCAGCATGGAGCACTCTGGAAACACCATATATTTT.

This clone showed up just a few times. This chain links TRBV4-2 with TRBJ2-1; 9 nucleotides agree with TRBD2. This CDR3 region has 17 residues. Germline CDR1 reads LGHNA; CDR2 reads YNFKEQ. V shed 2 bases and J 2 bases; nucleotides not matched to a gene: 7. The DNA for the CDR3 is TGTGCCAGCAGCCAACCAAAGACTAGCGGCACCTACAATGAGCAGTTCTTC. Translated, it gives CASSQPKTSGTYNEQFF.

The gene calls are TRBV28 and TRBJ1-1; a weak D match, TRBD1 (6 bases). Trimming removed 6 bases at V and 5 bases at J, with 22 bases between. The germline V gene encodes CDR1 MDHEN and CDR2 SYDVKM. There are 16 residues in the CDR3. CDR3 sequence reads: CASRLTLQGVRTEAFF. The CDR3 DNA reads as TGTGCCAGCAGGCTAACGTTACAGGGAGTACGGACTGAAGCTTTCTTT. Variable domain in full (rest from reference TRBV28 and TRBJ1-1): DVKVTQSSRYLVKRTGEKVFLECVQDMDHENMFWYRQDPGLGLRLIYFSYDVKMKEKGDIPEGYSVSREKKERFSLILESASTNQTSMYLCASRLTLQGVRTEAFFGQGTRLTVV.

The chain couples TRBV7-2 to TRBJ1-4; 7 bases line up with TRBD1. Trimming removed 4 bases from V and 3 bases from J; junction bases left unmatched: 2. The V gene's germline CDR1 is SGHTA and CDR2 FQGNSA. The CDR3 contains 14 residues. CDR3 protein: CASSWGTANEKLFF. The DNA of the CDR3 is TGTGCCAGCAGCTGGGGGACAGCTAATGAAAAACTGTTTTTT.

This clone was counted between two and nine times. One end of the junction is discordant with germline, which a read error may explain. The CDR3: CARSQTVNREAFF. The CDR3 coding sequence is TGCGCCAGAAGCCAAACGGTGAACAGGGAAGCTTTCTTT. This chain links TRBV4-3 with TRBJ1-1; D is possibly TRBD1 (5 bases). This CDR3 is 13 amino acids long. Germline assignment: CDR1 LGHNA and CDR2 YSLEER.

This clone was seen a handful of times. V and J are TRBV4-3 and TRBJ2-5, with 7 positions matching TRBD2. V trimming: 1 base; J trimming: 1 base; junction bases outside the gene matches: 6. This CDR3 has 16 amino acids. Germline lookup yields CDR1 LGHNA and CDR2 YSLEER. In DNA, the CDR3 is TGCGCCAGCAGCCAAGTCTTTGGCGGGGGCCAAGAGACCCAGTACTTC. Encoded protein: CASSQVFGGGQETQYF.

The V and J genes are TRBV19 and TRBJ1-5; no firm D call. The CDR3 length is 13 residues. Per germline, CDR1 LNHDA and CDR2 SQIVND (reference sequence). The V and J ends lost 3 bases and 9 bases respectively, with 12 bases between them. CDR3 residues: CASSIGGRGPQHF. DNA for the CDR3: TGTGCCAGTAGTATTGGCGGGCGGGGGCCCCAGCATTTT.

V and J are TRBV5-4 and TRBJ1-4, with a possible D match to TRBD1 (5 bases). Between the trimmed V and J ends, which lost 3 bases and 8 bases, there was a span of 17 bases. The CDR3 is 15 amino acids. CDR1 and CDR2 from the germline V gene are SGHNT and YYREEE (reference sequence). The CDR3 region is CASSSDRKWGEKLFF. For the CDR3, the DNA is TGTGCCAGCAGCTCTGACAGAAAGTGGGGCGAAAAACTGTTTTTT.

The J gene is TRBJ2-7, the V gene TRBV30; D is possibly TRBD1 (6 bases). The CDR3 spans 13 residues. In germline, CDR1 is GTSNPN, CDR2 SVGIG (reference sequence). V lost 1 base to trimming and J lost 3 bases, with 10 bases between them. The CDR3 DNA sequence: TGTGCCTGGAGTGGGGACACCAACTACGAGCAGTACTTC. The encoded protein is CAWSGDTNYEQYF.

This chain links TRBV7-9 with TRBJ1-1, with D perhaps matching TRBD1 (6 bases). The V and J ends lost 3 bases and 1 base respectively, with 12 bases between them. CDR1 and CDR2 (germline): SEHNR, FQNEAQ (reference sequence). This CDR3 is built from 15 residues. CDR3: CASSFPTGQNTEAFF. Written as DNA, the CDR3 is TGTGCCAGCAGCTTTCCTACAGGGCAGAACACTGAAGCTTTCTTT.

The V gene is TRBV9, the J gene TRBJ1-2, with 7 bases fitting TRBD1. Germline V lookup: CDR1 SGDLS, CDR2 YYNGEE. The CDR3 is 14 amino acids. The V gene end was trimmed by 5 bases and the J gene end by 3 bases; junction bases not matched to a gene: 7. The CDR3: CASRPRGLDYGYTF. The CDR3 DNA reads TGTGCCAGCAGGCCCAGGGGGTTGGACTATGGCTACACCTTC.

V is TRBV7-9 and J is TRBJ2-3; a weak D match, TRBD1 (5 bases). The CDR3 is 13 residues long. The germline CDR1 and CDR2 sequences are SEHNR and FQNEAQ (reference sequence). Trimming shortened V by 5 bases and J by 5 bases, and 11 bases separated the two germline ends. The CDR3 region has the DNA TGTGCCAGCAGCCTCCGACAGATAGATACGCAGTATTTT. Protein product: CASSLRQIDTQYF.

This clone has just a few counts. The chain uses TRBV29-1 and TRBJ1-2, with D perhaps TRBD1 (6 bases). Germline lookup yields CDR1 SQVTM and CDR2 ANQGSEA. This CDR3 contains 13 residues. The V end was cut by 0 bases, the J end by 6 bases, with 11 bases between. CDR3 region: CSVEETGSNGYTF. As DNA, the CDR3 is TGCAGCGTTGAAGAGACAGGAAGCAATGGCTACACCTTC.

This clone was picked up a small number of times. V gene TRBV29-1 combines with J gene TRBJ1-1; D call uncertain. The CDR3 length is 12 residues. The V end was cut by 3 bases, the J end by 11 bases, with 16 bases between. The V gene's germline CDR1 is SQVTM and CDR2 ANQGSEA. In nucleotides, the CDR3 is TGCAGCGTTGACGCGGGAAGAGTTGTTGCTTTCTTT. Its protein is CSVDAGRVVAFF.

V usage is TRBV2 and J usage is TRBJ2-3; the D gene is possibly TRBD1 (6 bases). Between the trimmed V and J ends, which lost 6 bases and 1 base, there was a span of 8 bases. The CDR3 loop spans 13 amino acids. The germline gives CDR1 SNHLY, CDR2 FYNNEI. This CDR3 is CASRRQGTDTQYF. For the CDR3, the DNA is TGTGCCAGCAGACGACAGGGCACAGATACGCAGTATTTT.

V usage is TRBV18 and J usage is TRBJ1-3, with a weak D call TRBD1 (6 bases). CDR1 and CDR2 (germline): KGHSH, LQKENI. Trimming pared 3 bases from V and 0 bases from J, leaving 12 bases between. The CDR3 length is 16 residues. The CDR3: CASSPSGTSSGNTIYF. The CDR3 DNA follows: TGTGCCAGCTCACCTTCCGGGACAAGCTCTGGAAACACCATATATTTT.

The chain has TRBV4-1 and TRBJ1-2, with D unresolved. In germline, CDR1 is MGHRA, CDR2 YSYEKL. Deletions cut 0 bases from V and 7 bases from J, with 12 bases between. The CDR3 is made up of 14 amino acids. This CDR3 is CASSQDLPLGGYTF. The CDR3 DNA is TGCGCCAGCAGCCAAGATTTGCCTCTCGGTGGCTACACCTTC.

J is TRBJ2-1 and V is TRBV5-6; tentatively, D is TRBD2 (6 bases). This CDR3 has 16 amino acids. Trimming took 1 base from V and 0 from J, leaving 11 bases between them. Germline assignment: CDR1 SGHDT and CDR2 YYEEEE. The CDR3 sequence is CASSLRRGISYNEQFF. The DNA for the CDR3 is TGTGCCAGCAGCTTGAGGCGGGGAATCTCCTACAATGAGCAGTTCTTC.

The chain links TRBV5-6 to TRBJ2-2, with TRBD1 identical over 8 bases. V dropped 4 bases and J dropped 4; count of bases not matched to a gene: 6. CDR1 and CDR2 from the germline V gene are SGHDT and YYEEEE. The CDR3 length is 15 residues. This CDR3 is CASSPQGARTGELFF. In DNA form, the CDR3 reads TGTGCCAGCAGCCCCCAGGGGGCTCGCACCGGGGAGCTGTTTTTT.

The chain links TRBV28 to TRBJ2-1; 14 bases are a match to TRBD2. The CDR3 extends over 17 amino acids. Germline V CDR1 and CDR2: MDHEN, SYDVKM. Trimming at V came to 6 bases and at J to 1 base, leaving 5 bases not matched to a gene. CDR3 bases: TGTGCCAGCAGCGGGACTAGCGGGAGTTGGTCCTACAATGAGCAGTTCTTC. This codes for CASSGTSGSWSYNEQFF.

The gene calls are TRBV29-1 and TRBJ2-5; D remains ambiguous. V lost 6 bases to trimming and J lost 1 base, with 12 bases between them. The CDR3 totals 13 residues. CDR1 and CDR2 (germline): SQVTM, ANQGSEA. In DNA form, the CDR3 reads TGCAGCGTCCATGGGCAGTTCCAAGAGACCCAGTACTTC. It is translated as CSVHGQFQETQYF.

Note on this clone: A junction boundary mismatches the germline segment, possibly from a read error. The chain has TRBV12-5 and TRBJ1-5, with 7 positions matching TRBD1. Germline V gene data show CDR1 as LGHNT and CDR2 as FRNRAP. The CDR3 extends over 13 amino acids. The CDR3 loop reads CASGPDRVQHQHF. The CDR3 coding sequence is TGTGCTAGTGGTCCCGACAGGGTCCAGCACCAGCATTTT.

The chain recombines TRBV5-6 with TRBJ2-7, with 14 nucleotides matching TRBD2. CDR3 length: 18 amino acids. With V trimmed by 1 base and J by 3 bases, 9 bases remained unmatched. Per the germline V gene, CDR1 is SGHDT and CDR2 is YYEEEE. The CDR3 bases are TGTGCCAGCAGCTTGTGGTCCGGGACTAGCGGGAGTAGCTACGAGCAGTACTTC. This gives the protein CASSLWSGTSGSSYEQYF.

This clone has a handful of counts. The V and J genes are TRBV29-1 and TRBJ2-3, with 10 nucleotides matching TRBD2. V was clipped by 0 bases and J by 0 bases; unmatched bases: 9. This CDR3 comprises 18 residues. Germline loops: CDR1 SQVTM, CDR2 ANQGSEA. The CDR3, as DNA: TGCAGCGTTGAAGAACCCTTATTGACTAGCGGGAGCACAGATACGCAGTATTTT. The encoded protein is CSVEEPLLTSGSTDTQYF.

V gene TRBV5-6 combines with J gene TRBJ2-7; D is possibly TRBD2 (5 bases). V was pared by 0 bases and J by 2 bases, with 9 bases between. Germline V gene data show CDR1 as SGHDT and CDR2 as YYEEEE. CDR3 size: 14 residues. The chain's CDR3 is CASSLGGITYEQYF. The CDR3, as DNA: TGTGCCAGCAGCTTGGGAGGGATCACCTACGAGCAGTACTTC. The whole variable domain, remainder taken from reference TRBV5-6 and TRBJ2-7, is DAGVTQSPTHLIKTRGQQVTLRCSPKSGHDTVSWYQQALGQGPQFIFQYYEEEERQRGNFPDRFSGHQFPNYSSELNVNALLLGDSALYLCASSLGGITYEQYFGPGTRLTVT.

V is TRBV5-4 and J is TRBJ2-1; tentative D call: TRBD2 (5 bases). V lost 3 bases and J lost 9, with 16 bases in between. The CDR3 loop spans 14 amino acids. Germline CDR1 SGHNT, CDR2 YYREEE (reference sequence). The CDR3 nucleotides are TGTGCCAGCAGCTCGGGGTTGGGGTATCTTGAGCAGTTCTTC. This codes for CASSSGLGYLEQFF.